The 6 T cell receptor beta chains in this list originate from one sample, sequenced in a study of T cell repertoires in cytomegalovirus infection. TCRdb processed the reads anew with MiXCR; each CDR3 protein has one entry. Here the sample spans hundreds of thousands of distinct CDR3 sequences, roughly 36% being singletons. Their target antigens are unknown. Sequencing used cultured PBMCs, obtained from culture after CMV antigen stimulation. These receptor sequences come from a human donor in good health (CMV status not recorded). Some clones in this sample may be carry-over from other donors' samples.

In this sample, this clonotype turned up a few times. The V and J genes are TRBV28 and TRBJ1-1, with D perhaps matching TRBD1 (6 bases). CDR3 length: 13 residues. Between the trimmed V and J ends, which lost 5 bases and 6 bases, there was a span of 13 bases. CDR1 is MDHEN and CDR2 is SYDVKM in the germline V gene. CDR3 loop: CASSAGQQAEAFF. CDR3 coding DNA: TGTGCCAGCAGTGCGGGACAACAGGCTGAAGCTTTCTTT.

The chain couples TRBV5-4 to TRBJ1-2, with TRBD1 identical over 9 bases. The germline V gene encodes CDR1 SGHNT and CDR2 YYREEE (reference sequence). V lost 0 bases and J lost 7; bases outside the gene matches: 13. The CDR3 covers 17 residues. The CDR3 here is CASSLAGTGTRIGGYTF. Written as DNA, the CDR3 is TGTGCCAGCAGCTTGGCCGGGACAGGGACGAGGATAGGTGGCTACACCTTC. Drawing the rest from reference TRBV5-4 and TRBJ1-2, the complete variable domain is ETGVTQSPTHLIKTRGQQVTLRCSSQSGHNTVSWYQQALGQGPQFIFQYYREEENGRGNFPPRFSGLQFPNYSSELNVNALELDDSALYLCASSLAGTGTRIGGYTFGSGTRLTVV.

The chain uses TRBV5-5 and TRBJ1-1; 11 bases line up with TRBD1. Germline CDR1 SGHKS, CDR2 YYEKEE (reference sequence). The ends lost 3 bases at V and 1 base at J; junction bases unmatched: 8. The CDR3 is 17 residues long. The CDR3 protein is CASSSPAGTGGNTEAFF. The CDR3 DNA reads TGTGCCAGCAGCTCTCCCGCCGGGACAGGGGGGAACACTGAAGCTTTCTTT.

J is TRBJ2-7 and V is TRBV30; TRBD2 matches 7 bases. J gave up 2 bases and V 0 bases, and 7 bases lay outside the gene matches. The CDR3 totals 15 residues. Germline-derived CDR1 and CDR2 are GTSNPN and SVGIG (reference sequence). CDR3: CAWSVLSGVPYEQYF. DNA for the CDR3: TGTGCCTGGAGTGTACTGAGCGGGGTCCCCTACGAGCAGTACTTC.

This clonotype was recorded a few times. The V call is TRBV7-2, the J call TRBJ2-5; 8 nucleotides line up with TRBD1. This CDR3 spans 14 amino acids. With 3 bases clipped from V and 4 bases from J, the junction kept 4 bases outside the gene matches. In germline, CDR1 is SGHTA, CDR2 FQGNSA. The CDR3 sequence is CASSFNRGVETQYF. CDR3 bases: TGTGCCAGCAGCTTCAACAGGGGGGTAGAGACCCAGTACTTC.

V usage is TRBV6-1 and J usage is TRBJ2-5; 14 nucleotides match TRBD2. Trimming at V came to 1 base and at J to 4 bases, leaving 5 bases not matched to a gene. Per the germline V gene, CDR1 is MNHNS and CDR2 is SASEGT. The CDR3 length is 17 residues. The CDR3 DNA reads as TGTGCCAGCAGTGAAGGGACTAGCGGGAGGTACCGAGAGACCCAGTACTTC. Translating gives CASSEGTSGRYRETQYF.